Listed below are T cell receptor beta chains from one sample, sequenced in a study of T-cell reconstitution after alpha-beta-depleted transplantation in children. TCRdb ran MiXCR on the PCR reads and lists one entry per CDR3 protein. The sample comprises approximately 270,000 distinct CDR3 sequences, 20% to 30% of which are singletons, and more than 4.5% rests with the top ten. The source was PBMCs, mostly from graft donor cells, collected 360 days after TCRalphabeta/CD19-depleted stem cell transplant. The source of these receptors is a female patient aged 2 to 10 who had a stem cell transplant for congenital amegakaryocytic thrombocytopenia, so the T cells may come from the graft donor. Both conserved end residues are part of each CDR3. Each record gives: V gene, clone size, D gene, J gene, CDR3 DNA, CDR3 protein. The D gene is left open where the match is weak. For some rows the clone size is stated as once, few or many, or as a class when expanded; others skip it.

>TRBV20-1|-|-|TRBJ2-3
TGCAGTGCTAGTGGGGACCTCAGAGACACAGATACGCAGTATTTT
CSASGDLRDTDTQYF
>TRBV7-8|-|-|TRBJ2-7
TGTGCCAGCAGCTTCACCGGGTCCTACTACGAGCAGTACTTC
CASSFTGSYYEQYF
>TRBV20-1|-|-|TRBJ2-7
TGCAGTGCTAGAGCTGACGAGCAGTACTTC
CSARADEQYF
>TRBV2|-|-|TRBJ1-1
TGTGCCAGCAGTGACCCGGGGGCGACCACCTTTATGAACACTGAAGCTTTCTTT
CASSDPGATTFMNTEAFF
>TRBV29-1|many|-|TRBJ1-2
TGCAGCGTTGAAAAGTATGGCTACACCTTC
CSVEKYGYTF
>TRBV20-1|few|TRBD2|TRBJ2-1
TGCAGTGCATCGCAATTAGCGGGAAGATTATACAATGAGCAGTTCTTC
CSASQLAGRLYNEQFF
>TRBV5-1|few|-|TRBJ2-1
TGCGCCAGCAGCTTAAAGTATGTCGCAGGGGCCCATGAGCAGTTCTTC
CASSLKYVAGAHEQFF
>TRBV27|-|-|TRBJ2-5
TGTGCCAGCAGTCTACCAGACCGCCGTACCCAGTACTTC
CASSLPDRRTQYF
>TRBV5-4|-|TRBD1|TRBJ2-2
TGTGCCAGCAGCCAGGGACAGCCGAACACCGGGGAGCTGTTTTTT
CASSQGQPNTGELFF
>TRBV15|-|-|TRBJ2-3
TGTGCCACCAGCGGTGCGGCCCTCCCTGCCCAAGATACGCAGTATTTT
CATSGAALPAQDTQYF
>TRBV4-1|few|TRBD2|TRBJ2-7
TGCGCCAGCAGACACCTAGCGGGACCGCCCTACGAGCAGTACTTC
CASRHLAGPPYEQYF
>TRBV7-9|-|-|TRBJ2-1
TGTGCCAGCAGCCCCCGCGGCCCCTCTGTCGATGAGCAGTTCTTC
CASSPRGPSVDEQFF
>TRBV27|-|-|TRBJ1-3
TGTGCCAGCGGCGCACGGGCCATGGGCACCATATATTTT
CASGARAMGTIYF
>TRBV7-9|many|-|TRBJ1-1
TGTGCCAGCAGCTTTTCGGGGCTAGGGAACACTGAAGCTTTCTTT
CASSFSGLGNTEAFF
>TRBV12-3/TRBV12-4|few|-|TRBJ1-2
TGTGCCAGCAGTTTCGGGGAGTTGAGTTATGGCTACACCTTC
CASSFGELSYGYTF
>TRBV18|few|TRBD1|TRBJ1-6
TGTGCCAGCTCACTGGGACAGAACAATTCACCCCTCCACTTT
CASSLGQNNSPLHF
>TRBV20-1|few|-|TRBJ1-1
TGCAGTGCTAGAGATCCTACCGGGGGGAACACTGAAGCTTTCTTT
CSARDPTGGNTEAFF
>TRBV12-3/TRBV12-4|many|-|TRBJ2-2
TGTGCCAGCACCCCGGGTATCGGGGAGCTGTTTTTT
CASTPGIGELFF
>TRBV29-1|-|-|TRBJ2-4
TGCAGCGTTGGGGACAAGTTAGCCAAAAACATTCAGTACTTC
CSVGDKLAKNIQYF
>TRBV12-3/TRBV12-4|-|TRBD1|TRBJ2-7
TGTGCCAGCAGTTTCCCCTCCGGACAGGGGGAGCAGTACTTC
CASSFPSGQGEQYF
>TRBV10-2|-|TRBD2|TRBJ2-3
TGCGCCAGCACCCGACTAGCGGGGGGGCTGGTTCGTACAGATACGCAGTATTTT
CASTRLAGGLVRTDTQYF
>TRBV28|-|-|TRBJ1-5
TGTGCCAGCAGTTTACCCACTCTGGGGGGATGGGATCAGCCCCAGCATTTT
CASSLPTLGGWDQPQHF
>TRBV7-2|few|-|TRBJ2-3
TGTGCCAGCGCCCACACAGATACGCAGTATTTT
CASAHTDTQYF
>TRBV14|-|-|TRBJ1-5
TGTGCCAGCAGCCAAGTGTGTGCAGGGGCGCGGGATGCCGTCGATGGTCAGCCCCAGCATTTT
CASSQVCAGARDAVDGQPQHF
>TRBV9|-|TRBD1|TRBJ1-2
TGTGCCAGCAGCTTAGGGACAGGGGCTAACTATGGCTACACCTTC
CASSLGTGANYGYTF
>TRBV4-3|-|TRBD2|TRBJ2-2
TGCGCCAGCAGCCAAGATATACACATAGCGGGAGGCGAGGGGACCGGGGAGCTGTTTTTT
CASSQDIHIAGGEGTGELFF
>TRBV6-1|-|-|TRBJ2-1
TGTGCCAGCAGTGAATTGGGGGCCTACAATGAGCAGTTCTTC
CASSELGAYNEQFF
>TRBV5-1|few|TRBD1|TRBJ2-3
TGCGCCAGCAGCAGCTACAGGGGAGGCACAGATACGCAGTATTTT
CASSSYRGGTDTQYF
>TRBV4-3|once|-|TRBJ2-3
TGCGCCAGCAGCCAACCCCCTTACCGGGACGTCGGGGATACGCAGTATTTT
CASSQPPYRDVGDTQYF
>TRBV12-3/TRBV12-4|many|-|TRBJ2-2
TGTGCCAGCAGCCCGGGCTCAGGGAACACCGGGGAGCTGTTTTTT
CASSPGSGNTGELFF
>TRBV6-2/TRBV6-3|-|-|TRBJ1-1
TGTGCCAGCACATCGGGACGGGGGGCTGAAGCTTTCTTT
CASTSGRGAEAFF
>TRBV30|-|TRBD2|TRBJ2-3
TGTGCCTGGATGAGGTTGGCTAGCGGCCTAGGAAATACGCAGTATTTT
CAWMRLASGLGNTQYF
>TRBV12-3/TRBV12-4|-|TRBD1|TRBJ1-2
TGTGCCAGCAGTTTGAGCGTCATCCCGGGACAGCCCAATGGCTACACCTTC
CASSLSVIPGQPNGYTF
>TRBV5-5|few|-|TRBJ1-1
TGTGCCAGCAGCTTCAGGGTGCTGAACACTGAAGCTTTCTTT
CASSFRVLNTEAFF
>TRBV12-3/TRBV12-4|many|-|TRBJ2-7
TGTGCCAGCAGTCCGCATACAGTCTACGAGCAGTACTTC
CASSPHTVYEQYF
>TRBV10-3|-|TRBD1|TRBJ2-3
TGTGCCATCAGTGAGCGGGACAGACATAGCACAGATACGCAGTATTTT
CAISERDRHSTDTQYF
>TRBV20-1|-|-|TRBJ1-1
TGCAGTGCTAGGGGGGGAATGAACACTGAAGCTTTCTTT
CSARGGMNTEAFF
>TRBV7-2|few|-|TRBJ2-1
TGTGCCAGCAGCCCTAAGGTAGCCAATGAGCAGTTCTTC
CASSPKVANEQFF
>TRBV12-3/TRBV12-4|few|TRBD2|TRBJ2-3
TGTGCCAGCAGTTTAGCGGGAGGGCCGGGTACGCAGTATTTT
CASSLAGGPGTQYF
>TRBV20-1|-|TRBD1|TRBJ2-7
TGCAGTGCTATCCTAGACAGGGGGTTCGACGAGCAGTACTTC
CSAILDRGFDEQYF
>TRBV2|-|TRBD1|TRBJ2-1
TGTGCCAGCAGTGACAGGACAGGGGGCATCAATGAGCAGTTCTTC
CASSDRTGGINEQFF
>TRBV28|-|TRBD1|TRBJ2-5
TGTGCCAGCAGCGAACAGGGGGCGCGGGAGACCCAGTACTTC
CASSEQGARETQYF
>TRBV7-2|-|TRBD1|TRBJ2-3
TGTGCCAGCAGCAAACGGGACAGGGCAGATACGCAGTATTTT
CASSKRDRADTQYF
>TRBV6-5|-|-|TRBJ2-3
TGTGCCAGCAGACTCGGGGCTAGCACAGATACGCAGTATTTT
CASRLGASTDTQYF
>TRBV25-1|many|-|TRBJ2-6
TGTGCCAGCAGTGGCCGGCTTGGCAGTCCGTCTCGGGCCAACGTCCTGACTTTC
CASSGRLGSPSRANVLTF
>TRBV20-1|-|-|TRBJ2-7
TGCAGTGCTGGACAGATCCACGAGCAGTACTTC
CSAGQIHEQYF
>TRBV12-3/TRBV12-4|-|-|TRBJ2-7
TGTGCCAGCAAAGGACGGGGATACGAGCAGTACTTC
CASKGRGYEQYF
>TRBV3-1|few|TRBD1|TRBJ1-5
TGTGCCAGCAGTTCGGGACAGGGGGCGATGGTAGACAATCAGCCCCAGCATTTT
CASSSGQGAMVDNQPQHF
>TRBV12-3/TRBV12-4|few|TRBD1|TRBJ2-5
TGTGCCAGCAGTTTCAGGCGTGGTACGTGGGGGACAGGGCCAGAAGAGACCCAGTACTTC
CASSFRRGTWGTGPEETQYF
>TRBV3-1|-|TRBD2|TRBJ2-3
TGTGCCAGCAGCCTGCCGGGGGGTGGGACAGATACGCAGTATTTT
CASSLPGGGTDTQYF
>TRBV12-3/TRBV12-4|few|-|TRBJ1-1
TGTGCCAGCAGTTTCTGGGGATTCACTGAAGCTTTCTTT
CASSFWGFTEAFF
>TRBV5-1|few|-|TRBJ2-3
TGCGCCAGCAGCTTGGCTAGCGCCACAGATACGCAGTATTTT
CASSLASATDTQYF
>TRBV4-1|-|TRBD1|TRBJ1-5
TGCGCCAGCAGCCAAGATCGTAACAGGGGGCTTGAGCAGCCCCAGCATTTT
CASSQDRNRGLEQPQHF
>TRBV3-1|few|TRBD1|TRBJ2-7
TGTGCCAGCAGCCCAGCGGTGGGGGTATGGGGACAGGGGACCTACGAGCAGTACTTC
CASSPAVGVWGQGTYEQYF
>TRBV6-1|-|-|TRBJ2-1
TGTGCCAGTGGACGCAGTCGGTACGATGAGCAGTTCTTC
CASGRSRYDEQFF
>TRBV10-3|few|-|TRBJ1-5
TGTGCCATCAGTAGTGACAATCAGCCCCAGCATTTT
CAISSDNQPQHF
>TRBV30|-|TRBD2|TRBJ2-3
TGTGCCTGGGAGCGACTAGCGGGTGGGGATACGCAGTATTTT
CAWERLAGGDTQYF
>TRBV7-2|few|TRBD1|TRBJ1-1
TGTGCCAGCAGCTCACGACAGGGCTGGATGAACACTGAAGCTTTCTTT
CASSSRQGWMNTEAFF
>TRBV28|-|-|TRBJ2-7
TGTGCCAGCAGTAGCCCCACGTATAGGGTCGAGCAGTACTTC
CASSSPTYRVEQYF
>TRBV27|-|TRBD1|TRBJ1-2
TGTGCCAGCAGTTTATCGAGAGGGGGCGCCTATGGCTACACCTTC
CASSLSRGGAYGYTF